The clone carrying this T cell receptor (beta chain) was detected a few times. Its antigen remains unidentified. Trimming left V 6 bases short and J 0 bases short, with 11 bases between. The germline V gene encodes CDR1 MNHNY and CDR2 SVGAGI (reference sequence). The length of the CDR3 is 14 residues. This sample stems from a study of T-cell memory formation after mild COVID-19. UMIs and sample barcodes were carried by the TCR alpha and TCR beta cDNA libraries that 5'RACE produced using constant-segment primers. MiXCR was run by TCRdb on the 5' RACE reads, yielding one entry per CDR3 protein. In the table there are 250,000 or so distinct CDR3 sequences, around a tenth of which are singletons. Whole-study findings and limits: The CD4+ clones that contracted clustered mainly within CM and EM, and the CD8+ clones concentrated in EMRA. Researchers could not confirm that second-wave clones peaking on day 37 targeted SARS-CoV-2.

This clonotype was obtained from a man younger than 30 who had mild COVID-19 (a few samples of this study predate the infection). Cell type and time point are not known. Sequencing used PBMCs or a T cell subset sorted from them (not recorded which). The chain links TRBV6-6 to TRBJ1-1; perhaps TRBD1 as D (5 bases). CDR3 bases: TGTGCCAGCAGGCGACAGAACATGAACACTGAAGCTTTCTTT. Translated, it gives CASRRQNMNTEAFF.